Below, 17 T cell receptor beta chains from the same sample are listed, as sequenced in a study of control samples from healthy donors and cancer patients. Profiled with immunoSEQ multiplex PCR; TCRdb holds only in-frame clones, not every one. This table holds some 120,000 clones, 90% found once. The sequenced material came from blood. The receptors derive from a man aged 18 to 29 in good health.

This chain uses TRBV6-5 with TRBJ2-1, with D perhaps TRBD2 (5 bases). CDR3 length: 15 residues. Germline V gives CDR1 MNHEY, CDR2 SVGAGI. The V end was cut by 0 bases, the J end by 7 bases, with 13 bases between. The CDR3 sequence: CASSYSLGPGNEQFF. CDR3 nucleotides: TGTGCCAGCAGTTACTCGCTTGGTCCGGGGAATGAGCAGTTCTTC.

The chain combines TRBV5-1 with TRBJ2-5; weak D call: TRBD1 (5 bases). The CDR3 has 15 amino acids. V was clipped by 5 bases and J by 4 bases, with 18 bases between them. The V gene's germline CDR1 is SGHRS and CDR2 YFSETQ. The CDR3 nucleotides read TGCGCCAGCAGTTTGTGGACAATCGGTGGAGAGACCCAGTACTTC. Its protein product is CASSLWTIGGETQYF.

Written as DNA, the CDR3 is TGCGCCAGCAGCCCGGTCAGGGGCGCGACGGACGAGCAGTACTTC. As protein: CASSPVRGATDEQYF. The V gene is TRBV5-1, the J gene TRBJ2-7; D possibly corresponds to TRBD1 (6 bases). The germline V gene has CDR1 SGHRS and CDR2 YFSETQ. Trimming pared 4 bases from V and 5 bases from J, leaving 19 bases between. The CDR3 contains 15 residues.

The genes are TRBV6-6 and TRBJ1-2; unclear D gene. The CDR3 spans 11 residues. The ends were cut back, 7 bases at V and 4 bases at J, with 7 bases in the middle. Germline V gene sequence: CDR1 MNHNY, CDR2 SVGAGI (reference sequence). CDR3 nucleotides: TGTGCCAGCATGTCCGGCTATGGCTACACCTTC. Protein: CASMSGYGYTF.

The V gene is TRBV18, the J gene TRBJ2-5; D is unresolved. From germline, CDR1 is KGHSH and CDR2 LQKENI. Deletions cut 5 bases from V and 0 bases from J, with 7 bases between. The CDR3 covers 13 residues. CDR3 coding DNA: TGTGCCAGCTCAGTCGTGTACCAAGAGACCCAGTACTTC. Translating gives CASSVVYQETQYF.

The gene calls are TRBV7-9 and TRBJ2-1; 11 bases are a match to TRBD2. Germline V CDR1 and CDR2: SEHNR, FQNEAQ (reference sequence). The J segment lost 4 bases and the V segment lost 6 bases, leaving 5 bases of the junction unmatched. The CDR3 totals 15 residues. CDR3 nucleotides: TGTGCCAGCAGTCACCGACTAGCGGGGTACAATGAGCAGTTCTTC. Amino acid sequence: CASSHRLAGYNEQFF.

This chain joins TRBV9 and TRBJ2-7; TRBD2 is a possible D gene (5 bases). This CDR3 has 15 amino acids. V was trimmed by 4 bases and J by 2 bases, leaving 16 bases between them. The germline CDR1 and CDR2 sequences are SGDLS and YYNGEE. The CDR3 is CASSPLEGGPYEQYF. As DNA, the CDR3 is TGTGCCAGCAGCCCTCTCGAGGGCGGCCCCTACGAGCAGTACTTC.

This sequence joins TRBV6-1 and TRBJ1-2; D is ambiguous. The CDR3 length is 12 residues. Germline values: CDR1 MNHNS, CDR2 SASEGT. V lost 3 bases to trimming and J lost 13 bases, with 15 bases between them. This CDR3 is CASSEFVGSATF. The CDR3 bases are TGTGCCAGCAGTGAGTTCGTGGGCTCCGCCACCTTC.

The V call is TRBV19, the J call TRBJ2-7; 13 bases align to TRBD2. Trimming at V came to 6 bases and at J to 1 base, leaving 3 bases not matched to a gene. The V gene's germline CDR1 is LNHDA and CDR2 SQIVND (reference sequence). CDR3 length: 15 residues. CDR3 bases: TGTGCCAGTAGACTGACTAGCGGGGGGTCCTACGAGCAGTACTTC. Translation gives CASRLTSGGSYEQYF.

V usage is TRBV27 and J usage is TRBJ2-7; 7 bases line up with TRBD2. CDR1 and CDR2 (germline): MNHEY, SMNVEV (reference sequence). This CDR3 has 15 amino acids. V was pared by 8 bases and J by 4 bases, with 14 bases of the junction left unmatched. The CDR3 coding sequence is TGTGCCAGCCCGACCCCTAGGAGCGGGGATTACGAGCAGTACGTC. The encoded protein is CASPTPRSGDYEQYV.

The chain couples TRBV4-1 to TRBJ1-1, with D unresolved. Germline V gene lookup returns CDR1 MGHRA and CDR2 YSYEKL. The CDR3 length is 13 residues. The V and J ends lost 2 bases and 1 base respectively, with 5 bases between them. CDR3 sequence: CASSQLANTEAFF. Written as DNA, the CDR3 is TGCGCCAGCAGCCAACTGGCGAACACTGAAGCTTTCTTT.

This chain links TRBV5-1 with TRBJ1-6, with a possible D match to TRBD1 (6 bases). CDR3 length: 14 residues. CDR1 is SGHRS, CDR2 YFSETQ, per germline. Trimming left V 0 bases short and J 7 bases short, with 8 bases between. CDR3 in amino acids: CASSLVGTNSPLHF. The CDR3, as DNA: TGCGCCAGCAGCTTGGTAGGGACAAATTCACCCCTCCACTTT.

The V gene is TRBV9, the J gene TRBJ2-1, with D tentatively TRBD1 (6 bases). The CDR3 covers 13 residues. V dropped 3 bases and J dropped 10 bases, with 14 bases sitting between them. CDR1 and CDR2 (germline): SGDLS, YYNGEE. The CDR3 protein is CASSATGREEQFF. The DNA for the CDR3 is TGTGCCAGCAGCGCTACAGGGAGAGAGGAGCAGTTCTTC.

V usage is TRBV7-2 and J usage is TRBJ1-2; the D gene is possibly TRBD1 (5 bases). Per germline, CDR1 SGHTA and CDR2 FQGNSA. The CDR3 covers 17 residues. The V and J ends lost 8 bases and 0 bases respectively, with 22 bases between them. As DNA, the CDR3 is TGTGCCAGCCCCTCCCTCAGGGAGGGAGTTACTAACTATGGCTACACCTTC. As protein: CASPSLREGVTNYGYTF.

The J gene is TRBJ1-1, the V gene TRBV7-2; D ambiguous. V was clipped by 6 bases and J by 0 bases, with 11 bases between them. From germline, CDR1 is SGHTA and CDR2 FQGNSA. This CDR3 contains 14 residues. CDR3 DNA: TGTGCCAGCAGACCCTCGGCGATGAACACTGAAGCTTTCTTT. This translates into CASRPSAMNTEAFF.

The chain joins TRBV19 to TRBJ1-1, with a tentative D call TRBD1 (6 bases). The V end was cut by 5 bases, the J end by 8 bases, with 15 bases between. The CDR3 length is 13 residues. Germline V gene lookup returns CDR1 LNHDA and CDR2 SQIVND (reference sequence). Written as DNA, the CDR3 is TGTGCCAGTAGTTACGGGGGGCGAGGGGAAGCTTTCTTT. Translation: CASSYGGRGEAFF.

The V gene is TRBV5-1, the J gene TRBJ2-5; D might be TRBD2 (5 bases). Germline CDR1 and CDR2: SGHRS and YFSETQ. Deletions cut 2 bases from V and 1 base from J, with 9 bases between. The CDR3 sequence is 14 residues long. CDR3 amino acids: CASSLEGVQETQYF. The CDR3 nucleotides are TGCGCCAGCAGCTTAGAGGGAGTCCAAGAGACCCAGTACTTC.